This entry features one T cell receptor (beta chain) sequence. Its cognate antigen is unknown. Both 60 Vbeta primers and 13 Jbeta primers went into the PCR. TCRdb keeps only in-frame clones here, not all; method: immunoSEQ multiplex PCR. This table has about 35,000 clones, more than 90% appearing once. Germline lookup yields CDR1 SGHVS and CDR2 FNYEAQ. This CDR3 region has 14 residues. J was trimmed by 6 bases and V by 1 base; bases with no gene match: 5. The entry originates in a study of cytomegalovirus exposure and HLA in healthy donors. Study-wide results and caveats: When analyzed later, a missense DCLRE1C variant was found to be linked to TCR beta V- and J-gene trimming. Being indistinguishable, some V segments were excluded, TRBV6-2 and TRBV6-3 among them. For most TCR beta V segments, an earlier analysis put the productive rate at about 87% or about 30% of the time.

Sequencing was carried out using PBMCs. J is TRBJ1-1 and V is TRBV7-6; 7 positions agree with TRBD1. The sequence came from a woman aged 18-29 years in good health and CMV-seronegative. This chain's CDR3 is CASSLGAQGAEAFF. For the CDR3, the DNA is TGTGCCAGCAGCTTAGGTGCCCAGGGGGCTGAAGCTTTCTTT.